Included here is one TCR beta chain sequence, with context. In the source study's methods: Estimates of nucleated cell counts were drawn from the amplification of reference gene primers. The protocol was immunoSEQ multiplex PCR, while the TCRdb copy is restricted to in-frame clones and leaves out a portion. The V and J calls and the clone size are those of that table, but D and trimming were determined from the DNA. The table records about 98,000 clones, 81% of them present only once. The entry originates in a study of blood T cell repertoires in COVID-19. Overall study: Samples came from the United States, Italy and Spain, spanning acute and convalescent COVID-19. From T cells, B-cell-depleted T cells, or PBMCs came the material, which was cDNA or gDNA.

V dropped 3 bases and J dropped 4; count of bases not matched to a gene: 5. Germline CDR1 SGHRS, CDR2 YFSETQ. This CDR3 is 16 amino acids long. The source is a woman aged 80 or over with acute or convalescent COVID-19. Sequencing was carried out using peripheral blood. V gene TRBV5-1 combines with J gene TRBJ1-6; 9 bases agree with TRBD1. CDR3 DNA sequence: TGCGCCAGCAGCTCCGGACAGGGGCCATATAATTCACCCCTCCACTTT. It encodes CASSSGQGPYNSPLHF. The full variable domain, rest sourced from reference TRBV5-1 and TRBJ1-6, is KAGVTQTPRYLIKTRGQQVTLSCSPISGHRSVSWYQQTPGQGLQFLFEYFSETQRNKGNFPGRFSGRQFSNSRSEMNVSTLELGDSALYLCASSSGQGPYNSPLHFGNGTRLTVT.